Listed below are T cell receptor beta chains from one sample, sequenced in a study of cytomegalovirus exposure and HLA in healthy donors. Sequencing was performed with immunoSEQ multiplex PCR; in TCRdb, only in-frame clones are kept and a portion is missing. Of 140,000 to 150,000 clones listed, roughly 78% are singletons. Sequenced: PBMCs. The receptors were gathered from a man between 35 and 55 years old in good health and CMV-seropositive. Both conserved end residues are part of each CDR3. D genes are given only for firm matches. Clone size is given for some rows only: seen once, a few or many times, or a class if the clone is expanded.

clone size	V gene	D gene	J gene	CDR3 DNA	CDR3 protein
few	TRBV25-1	TRBD1	TRBJ1-4	TGTGCCAGCAGTCTTCAGGGGGTACAAGAAAAACTGTTTTTT	CASSLQGVQEKLFF
few	TRBV6-5	.	TRBJ1-5	TGTGCCAGCAGTTACTCGGGGGGGAATCAGCCCCAGCATTTT	CASSYSGGNQPQHF
.	TRBV28	TRBD1	TRBJ2-1	TGTGCCAGCAGGCTCCCACAGGGGGCGGGTGTCAATGAGCAGTTCTTC	CASRLPQGAGVNEQFF
.	TRBV6-4	.	TRBJ2-5	TGTGCCAGCAGTAGGGACTCCGGAGAGACCCAGTACTTC	CASSRDSGETQYF
.	TRBV6-5	TRBD2	TRBJ2-1	TGTGCCAGCAGTTACACTAGCGGGAGGGGAAATGAGCAGTTCTTC	CASSYTSGRGNEQFF
once	TRBV5-4	TRBD2	TRBJ2-1	TGTGCCAGCAGCTTGGACAGCGGGAGCTACAATGAGCAGTTCTTC	CASSLDSGSYNEQFF
.	TRBV7-2	.	TRBJ1-6	TGTGCCAGCAGCTTCAGGCCCTATAATTCCCCCCTCCACTTT	CASSFRPYNSPLHF
.	TRBV18	.	TRBJ2-7	TGTGCCAGCTCACTGCGACAGAGCTCCTACGAGCAGTACTTC	CASSLRQSSYEQYF
.	TRBV2	TRBD1	TRBJ2-7	TGTGCCAGCAGTGCAAGCCGGGACAGAAAGTACTTC	CASSASRDRKYF
.	TRBV14	TRBD1	TRBJ1-4	TGTGCCAGCAGCCAAGATTTCGGCGCAGGGGGCGAAAAACTGTTTTTT	CASSQDFGAGGEKLFF
.	TRBV5-6	.	TRBJ1-5	TGTGCCAGCAGTGACAAGGGATCTAGCGGGCAGCCCCAGCATTTT	CASSDKGSSGQPQHF
.	TRBV25-1	.	TRBJ2-5	TGTGCCAGCAGAAGAGCGGGCGGAGCTTACGAGACCCAGTACTTC	CASRRAGGAYETQYF
few	TRBV15	.	TRBJ2-5	TGTGCCACCAGCAGATCAGGGTTAGAGACCCAGTACTTC	CATSRSGLETQYF
few	TRBV30	TRBD1	TRBJ1-5	TGTGCCTCCTCCGACAGGGGCTCGAGGGGCAATCAGCCCCAGCATTTT	CASSDRGSRGNQPQHF
.	TRBV4-2	TRBD2	TRBJ2-7	TGTGCCAGCAGCCGGACTAGCGGAGCCTACGAGCAGTACTTC	CASSRTSGAYEQYF
.	TRBV19	TRBD2	TRBJ2-3	TGTGCCAGTCGAAGACTAGCGGGAGATACAGATACGCAGTATTTT	CASRRLAGDTDTQYF
.	TRBV21-1	.	TRBJ1-2	TGTGCCAGCAACAAAACCCCGGGACAGAGTAACTATGGCTACACCTTC	CASNKTPGQSNYGYTF
.	TRBV19	.	TRBJ2-1	TGTGCCAGTAGCCCGACTAGTACCTACAATGAGCAGTTCTTC	CASSPTSTYNEQFF
.	TRBV28	TRBD1	TRBJ2-7	TGTGCCGCATCCGGGACAGGGGCCTACGAGCAGTACTTC	CAASGTGAYEQYF
.	TRBV30	TRBD1	TRBJ2-7	TGTGCCTGGGTGACAGGGACCTACGAGCAGTACTTC	CAWVTGTYEQYF
.	TRBV19	.	TRBJ2-6	TGTGCCAGTAGTACAGGCGTTGGGGCCAACGTCCTGACTTTC	CASSTGVGANVLTF
.	TRBV28	.	TRBJ1-4	TGTGCCAGCAGTCTTACAGGAAATTTTAATGAAAAACTGTTTTTT	CASSLTGNFNEKLFF
.	TRBV23-1	.	TRBJ2-7	TGCGCCAGCAGCCCCGCAGGGTTAACCCACGAGCAGTACTTC	CASSPAGLTHEQYF
.	TRBV10-1	.	TRBJ2-1	TGCGCCAGCAGTGGGCAAAGTTCTAGCTCCTACAATGAGCAGTTCTTC	CASSGQSSSSYNEQFF
.	TRBV5-1	TRBD1	TRBJ2-3	TGCGCCAGCAGCTCCTCCGACAGGGGAACAGATACGCAGTATTTT	CASSSSDRGTDTQYF
.	TRBV11-3	TRBD1	TRBJ2-1	TGTGCCAGCAGCTCCAGGGGGAATGAGCAGTTCTTC	CASSSRGNEQFF
.	TRBV10-3	TRBD1	TRBJ1-5	TGTGCCATCAGTGGGACAGGAGGTCAGCCCCAGCATTTT	CAISGTGGQPQHF
.	TRBV30	.	TRBJ1-2	TGTGCCTGGAGTATGGAGGGTATAGACACCTTC	CAWSMEGIDTF
.	TRBV7-2	TRBD2	TRBJ2-3	TGTGCCAGCAGTTCCCACGCGAAGCGGGACCGCACAGATACGCAGTATTTT	CASSSHAKRDRTDTQYF
.	TRBV30	.	TRBJ2-6	TGTGCCTGGTCAGGGGAGGGTCCCTCTGGGGCCAACGTCCTGACTTTC	CAWSGEGPSGANVLTF
.	TRBV5-4	.	TRBJ1-1	TGTGCCAGCATACTACAGGGTGGGGTGACTGAAGCTTTCTTT	CASILQGGVTEAFF
.	TRBV18	.	TRBJ2-5	TGTGCCAGCTCACGGGCAGAACACGAGACCCAGTACTTC	CASSRAEHETQYF
.	TRBV7-9	.	TRBJ1-2	TGTGCCAGCACGCCCCAGAACAGGGTATATGGCTACACCTTC	CASTPQNRVYGYTF
.	TRBV30	TRBD2	TRBJ2-3	TGTGCCTGGAGTCTGGGACTAGCGGGAGGTACAGATACGCAGTATTTT	CAWSLGLAGGTDTQYF
.	TRBV18	.	TRBJ2-7	TGTGCCAGCTCACCCCCCGCCCGGGTCTCCTACGAGCAGTACTTC	CASSPPARVSYEQYF
.	TRBV27	.	TRBJ2-7	TGTGCCAGCAGTTTTCGGCGGACTGACTACGAGCAGTACTTC	CASSFRRTDYEQYF
.	TRBV30	TRBD2	TRBJ2-1	TGTGCCTGGAGTATAACTAGCGGATACAATGAGCAGTTCTTC	CAWSITSGYNEQFF
.	TRBV14	.	TRBJ2-1	TGTGCCAGCAGCCAAGAGGGCTCCGGAGGTGGCAATGAGCAGTTCTTC	CASSQEGSGGGNEQFF
.	TRBV11-3	TRBD1	TRBJ2-2	TGTGCCAGCAGCTCAACAAGGGACAGAACGAACACCGGGGAGCTGTTTTTT	CASSSTRDRTNTGELFF
once	TRBV6-6	.	TRBJ2-7	TGTGCCAGCAGGAACCTGCGGGAGCAGTACTTC	CASRNLREQYF
.	TRBV5-1	TRBD2	TRBJ2-1	TGCGCCAGCAGCATGGGACTAGCGGACGACAATGAGCAGTTCTTC	CASSMGLADDNEQFF
.	TRBV4-2	.	TRBJ1-5	TGTGCCAGCAGCCATTGGACGGGAAATAGCAATCAGCCCCAGCATTTT	CASSHWTGNSNQPQHF
.	TRBV29-1	TRBD1	TRBJ1-1	TGCAGCGCTACGGGACAGATGAACACTGAAGCTTTCTTT	CSATGQMNTEAFF
.	TRBV5-1	TRBD2	TRBJ2-3	TGCGCCAGCAGCCTCCGACTAGCGGGAGTCACTAGCACAGATACGCAGTATTTT	CASSLRLAGVTSTDTQYF